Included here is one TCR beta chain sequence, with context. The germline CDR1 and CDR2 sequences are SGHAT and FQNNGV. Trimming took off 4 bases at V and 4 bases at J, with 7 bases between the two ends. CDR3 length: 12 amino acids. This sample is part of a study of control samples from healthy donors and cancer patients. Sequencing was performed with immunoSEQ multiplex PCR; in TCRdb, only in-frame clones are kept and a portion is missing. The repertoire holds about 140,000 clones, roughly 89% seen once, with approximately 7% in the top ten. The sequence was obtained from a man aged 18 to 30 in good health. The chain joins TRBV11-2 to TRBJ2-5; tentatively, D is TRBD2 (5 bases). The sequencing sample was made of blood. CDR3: CASSSLGETQYF. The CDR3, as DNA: TGTGCCAGCAGCTCACTAGGAGAGACCCAGTACTTC.